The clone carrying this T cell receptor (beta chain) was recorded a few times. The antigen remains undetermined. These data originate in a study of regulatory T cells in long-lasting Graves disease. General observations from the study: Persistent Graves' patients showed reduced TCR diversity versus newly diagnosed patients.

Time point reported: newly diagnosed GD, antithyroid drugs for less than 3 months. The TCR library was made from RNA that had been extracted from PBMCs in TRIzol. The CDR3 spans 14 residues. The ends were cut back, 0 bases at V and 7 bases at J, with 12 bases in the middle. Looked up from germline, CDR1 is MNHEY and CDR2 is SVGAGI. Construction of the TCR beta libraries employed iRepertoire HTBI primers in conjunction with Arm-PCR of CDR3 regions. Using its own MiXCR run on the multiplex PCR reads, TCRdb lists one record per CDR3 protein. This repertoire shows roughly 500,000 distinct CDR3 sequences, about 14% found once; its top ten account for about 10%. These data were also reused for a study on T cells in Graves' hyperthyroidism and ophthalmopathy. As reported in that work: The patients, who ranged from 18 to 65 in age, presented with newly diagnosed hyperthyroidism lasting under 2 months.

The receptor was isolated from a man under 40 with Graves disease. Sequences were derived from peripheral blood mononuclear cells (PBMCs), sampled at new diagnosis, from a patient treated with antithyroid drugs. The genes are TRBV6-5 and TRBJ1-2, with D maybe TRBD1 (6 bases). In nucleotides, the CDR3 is TGTGCCAGCAGTTACTCGTGGGGGCGTGGTGGCTACACCTTC. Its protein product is CASSYSWGRGGYTF.